The clone carrying this T cell receptor (beta chain) occurred a few times. In every case, the donor was a healthy Caucasian. The CDR3 is 15 residues long. J gave up 0 bases and V 3 bases, and 1 base lay outside the gene matches. Germline loops: CDR1 SGDLS, CDR2 YYNGEE. The record originates from a study of identical twins. TCRdb re-called the 5' RACE reads with MiXCR, one entry per CDR3 protein. The repertoire holds about 190,000 distinct CDR3 sequences, with around 15% as singletons. These sequences were also reported in another study, on T cells expressing NK-cell markers. That paper adds: Anti-gamma-delta TCR antibody use in several experiments restricted sorting to alpha-beta TCR T cells. A few donors likewise had their CD3+CD56-NKG2C+ fraction led by these clonotypes.

The origin of this receptor is a woman between 18 and 29 years old in good health. The specimen was CD8+ T cells sorted from blood. The genes are TRBV9 and TRBJ2-1, with 9 bases lining up with TRBD2. CDR3 loop: CASSDSGSSYNEQFF. CDR3 nucleotides: TGTGCCAGCAGCGATAGCGGGAGCTCCTACAATGAGCAGTTCTTC.